This entry concerns a single TCR beta chain. Its ends do not fully match the called genes, so a read error is possible. Total RNA and DNA came together from about 19-30 mg of bulk tissue without cell sorting. The record originates from a study of tumor-infiltrating lymphocytes in primary liver carcinoma. Starting material of around 490 ng total RNA yielded TCR beta cDNA via a constant-region primer. For TCR beta, libraries were produced by three nested multiplex PCR rounds using slightly modified ARM-PCR. The first two PCR rounds used TRBV1-TRBV30 primers with a Cbeta primer, 10 cycles each. One entry per CDR3 protein, called by TCRdb with MiXCR from the multiplex PCR reads. The sample carries roughly 32,000 distinct CDR3 sequences, nearly 75% recorded once. CDR3 length equals 16 residues. Germline CDR1 is SGHDT and CDR2 is YYEEEE.

Material: liver tumor tissue from sampling region 4. Described subset: tumor region T4, right-lateral pole. The receptor was derived from a man aged 35 to 55 with primary liver carcinoma and hepatitis B virus infection. The rearrangement links TRBV5-6 to TRBJ2-3; no firm D call. CDR3: CASSLKLGDSTDTQYF. The CDR3 nucleotides are TGTGCCAGTAGCTTGAAGCTTGGAGATAGCACAGATACGCAGTATTTT.